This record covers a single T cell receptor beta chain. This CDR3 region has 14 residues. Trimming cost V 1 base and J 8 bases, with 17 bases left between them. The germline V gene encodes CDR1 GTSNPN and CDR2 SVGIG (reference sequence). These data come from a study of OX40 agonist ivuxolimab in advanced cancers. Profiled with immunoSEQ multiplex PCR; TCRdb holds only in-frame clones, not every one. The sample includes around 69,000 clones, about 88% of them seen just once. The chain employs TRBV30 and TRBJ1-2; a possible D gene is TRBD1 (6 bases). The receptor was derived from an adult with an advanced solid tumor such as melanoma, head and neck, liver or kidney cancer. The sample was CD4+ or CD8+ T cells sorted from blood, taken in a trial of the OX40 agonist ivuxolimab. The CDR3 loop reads CAWSDNQQGGGYTF. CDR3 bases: TGTGCCTGGAGTGACAATCAACAGGGTGGAGGCTACACCTTC.